A selection of T cell receptor beta chains follows, all from one sample in a study of T cells in Graves' hyperthyroidism and ophthalmopathy. Using its own MiXCR run on the multiplex PCR reads, TCRdb lists one record per CDR3 protein. The sample lists just under 750,000 distinct CDR3 sequences, approximately 40% occurring once. The material sequenced was blood. Receptors originate from a woman aged 35 to 49 with Graves' hyperthyroidism. Both conserved end residues are part of each CDR3. Fields, in order: clone size, V gene, J gene, D gene, CDR3 DNA, CDR3 protein. D genes are given only for firm matches. Not every row has a clone size; where given, it reads once, few, many or a size class.

abundance: few
v_gene: TRBV3-1
j_gene: TRBJ1-2
d_gene: TRBD1
CDR3nt: TGTGCCAGCAGCCCGACGGGACAGGGAAGAGGAGGCTACACCTTC
CDR3aa: CASSPTGQGRGGYTF

abundance: many
v_gene: TRBV5-1
j_gene: TRBJ1-2
d_gene: NA
CDR3nt: TGCGCCAGCAGATTAGGACGGGCTAACTATGGCTACACCTTC
CDR3aa: CASRLGRANYGYTF

abundance: few
v_gene: TRBV5-6
j_gene: TRBJ1-2
d_gene: NA
CDR3nt: TGTGCCACACTCAACTTACTTTATGCTAACTATGGCTACACCTTC
CDR3aa: CATLNLLYANYGYTF

abundance: many
v_gene: TRBV10-2
j_gene: TRBJ1-1
d_gene: NA
CDR3nt: TGCGCCAGCAGTGTAGCGGGGATCCCGCGATACACTGAAGCTTTCTTT
CDR3aa: CASSVAGIPRYTEAFF

abundance: few
v_gene: TRBV6-2/TRBV6-3
j_gene: TRBJ1-6
d_gene: NA
CDR3nt: TGTGCCAGCAGTTACCGAGGTCCTGGGTCACCCCTCCACTTT
CDR3aa: CASSYRGPGSPLHF

abundance: NA
v_gene: TRBV7-6
j_gene: TRBJ1-6
d_gene: NA
CDR3nt: TGTGCCAGCAGCTTAGCGCCGACGGGGGCTTCACCCCTCCACTTT
CDR3aa: CASSLAPTGASPLHF

abundance: many
v_gene: TRBV25-1
j_gene: TRBJ1-1
d_gene: NA
CDR3nt: TGTGCCAGCAGTGAACCAGGCCACAACACTGAAGCTTTCTTT
CDR3aa: CASSEPGHNTEAFF

abundance: many
v_gene: TRBV2
j_gene: TRBJ2-7
d_gene: NA
CDR3nt: TGTGCCAGCAGTGAGAGCATAGGGTGGTCCCCCTACGAGCAGTACTTC
CDR3aa: CASSESIGWSPYEQYF

abundance: NA
v_gene: TRBV6-1
j_gene: TRBJ2-5
d_gene: TRBD1
CDR3nt: TGTGCCAGCACCCGGACAGGGGGAAGTCAAAAGACCCAGCACTTC
CDR3aa: CASTRTGGSQKTQHF

abundance: NA
v_gene: TRBV2
j_gene: TRBJ1-5
d_gene: TRBD1
CDR3nt: TGTGCCAGCGGTTACAGGGGGCGCAATGATCAGCCCCAGCATTTT
CDR3aa: CASGYRGRNDQPQHF

abundance: many
v_gene: TRBV9
j_gene: TRBJ2-6
d_gene: NA
CDR3nt: TGTGCCAGCAGCGTAGCGGGACTCGGCCGTGGGTCCGGGGCCAACGTCCTGACTTTC
CDR3aa: CASSVAGLGRGSGANVLTF

abundance: NA
v_gene: TRBV4-1
j_gene: TRBJ1-1
d_gene: NA
CDR3nt: TGCGCCAGCAGCCAAGAAAGGCTAGGTAGGGGCGGTGGGAACACTGAAGCTTTCTTT
CDR3aa: CASSQERLGRGGGNTEAFF

abundance: NA
v_gene: TRBV7-9
j_gene: TRBJ1-6
d_gene: NA
CDR3nt: TGTGCCAGCAGCTTAGATGGGACACATTCACCCCTCCACTTT
CDR3aa: CASSLDGTHSPLHF

abundance: few
v_gene: TRBV4-3
j_gene: TRBJ1-2
d_gene: NA
CDR3nt: TGCGCCAGCAGCCAAGTTGTTCAGGCCAGGGGTGGCTACACCTTC
CDR3aa: CASSQVVQARGGYTF

abundance: few
v_gene: TRBV19
j_gene: TRBJ1-5
d_gene: NA
CDR3nt: TGTGCCAGTAGTATTATGAGGGGCAATCAGCCCCAGCATTTT
CDR3aa: CASSIMRGNQPQHF

abundance: NA
v_gene: TRBV7-2
j_gene: TRBJ2-2
d_gene: TRBD1
CDR3nt: TGTGCCAGCAGCAAACGACAGGGGTTTAGCACCGGGGAGCTGTTTTTT
CDR3aa: CASSKRQGFSTGELFF

abundance: many
v_gene: TRBV2
j_gene: TRBJ1-1
d_gene: NA
CDR3nt: TGTGCCAGCAGTGAAGCGCTGGGCCTGAACACTGAAGCTTTCTTT
CDR3aa: CASSEALGLNTEAFF

abundance: many
v_gene: TRBV20-1
j_gene: TRBJ1-1
d_gene: NA
CDR3nt: TGCAGTGCTAGAGATAGGCGGGGTGAAGCTTTCTTT
CDR3aa: CSARDRRGEAFF

abundance: many
v_gene: TRBV24-1
j_gene: TRBJ2-7
d_gene: TRBD2
CDR3nt: TGTGCCACCAGCCCCCGGGGAGGGGAGAGATACGAGCAGTACTTC
CDR3aa: CATSPRGGERYEQYF

abundance: NA
v_gene: TRBV6-5
j_gene: TRBJ2-7
d_gene: NA
CDR3nt: TGTGCCAGCAGTTACTCGGTGGCAGGGCTCAACGAGCAGTACTTC
CDR3aa: CASSYSVAGLNEQYF

abundance: NA
v_gene: TRBV9
j_gene: TRBJ1-3
d_gene: NA
CDR3nt: TGTGCCAGCCGCCAGAGTTTAGTGGAAAACACCATATATTTT
CDR3aa: CASRQSLVENTIYF

abundance: few
v_gene: TRBV4-3
j_gene: TRBJ1-5
d_gene: NA
CDR3nt: TGCGCCAGCAGCCAAGCGTCGTATAGCAATCAGCCCCAGCATTTT
CDR3aa: CASSQASYSNQPQHF

abundance: NA
v_gene: TRBV7-9
j_gene: TRBJ1-2
d_gene: TRBD1
CDR3nt: TGTGCCAGCAGCGATTCCGGGACAGCCTATGGCTACACCTTC
CDR3aa: CASSDSGTAYGYTF

abundance: NA
v_gene: TRBV9
j_gene: TRBJ1-1
d_gene: NA
CDR3nt: TGTGCCAGCACGCCGGAAGGTTGGTTGAACACTGAAGCTTTCTTT
CDR3aa: CASTPEGWLNTEAFF

abundance: many
v_gene: TRBV6-6
j_gene: TRBJ1-2
d_gene: NA
CDR3nt: TGTGCCAGCAGTTACCGCAGGGAAAATGGCTACACCTTC
CDR3aa: CASSYRRENGYTF

abundance: few
v_gene: TRBV6-2/TRBV6-3
j_gene: TRBJ2-5
d_gene: NA
CDR3nt: TGTGCCAGCAAAGTCCAGCAAGAGACCCAGTACTTC
CDR3aa: CASKVQQETQYF

abundance: few
v_gene: TRBV5-1
j_gene: TRBJ1-1
d_gene: TRBD1
CDR3nt: TGCGCCAGCAGCTACCAAGCCGGGACAGGTAACGACACTGAAGCTTTCTTT
CDR3aa: CASSYQAGTGNDTEAFF

abundance: many
v_gene: TRBV6-2/TRBV6-3
j_gene: TRBJ2-7
d_gene: TRBD2
CDR3nt: TGTGCCAGCAGAGCCCCGGGACTAGCGGGCTACGAGCAGTACTTC
CDR3aa: CASRAPGLAGYEQYF

abundance: few
v_gene: TRBV6-5
j_gene: TRBJ1-2
d_gene: NA
CDR3nt: TGTGCCAGCCAAACCCCCCCCGACGGAGAGGCGTATGGCTACACCTTC
CDR3aa: CASQTPPDGEAYGYTF

abundance: NA
v_gene: TRBV7-2
j_gene: TRBJ2-1
d_gene: NA
CDR3nt: TGTGCCAGCAGATTCTCAGGGAACAATGAGCAGTTCTTC
CDR3aa: CASRFSGNNEQFF

abundance: NA
v_gene: TRBV12-3/TRBV12-4
j_gene: TRBJ1-3
d_gene: TRBD1
CDR3nt: TGTGCCAGCGGAGGGGGCGCGGTTGGAAACACCATATATTTT
CDR3aa: CASGGGAVGNTIYF

abundance: NA
v_gene: TRBV29-1
j_gene: TRBJ2-5
d_gene: NA
CDR3nt: TGCAGCACTCAGGACCAAGAGACCCAGTACTTC
CDR3aa: CSTQDQETQYF

abundance: NA
v_gene: TRBV7-2
j_gene: TRBJ2-5
d_gene: TRBD2
CDR3nt: TGTGCCAGCAGCTCCATCGGACTAGCCCGGTACTTC
CDR3aa: CASSSIGLARYF

abundance: NA
v_gene: TRBV7-2
j_gene: TRBJ2-2
d_gene: NA
CDR3nt: TGTGCCTGGAGTAGGGCGGCCGGGGAGCTGTTTTTT
CDR3aa: CAWSRAAGELFF

abundance: many
v_gene: TRBV7-8
j_gene: TRBJ1-1
d_gene: NA
CDR3nt: TGTGCCAGCAGCTTTTATCGTCCCCCAGGCAGGGTGAACACTGAAGCTTTCTTT
CDR3aa: CASSFYRPPGRVNTEAFF

abundance: NA
v_gene: TRBV5-1
j_gene: TRBJ1-1
d_gene: NA
CDR3nt: TGCGCCAGCAGCCCGCTGGGGGGTGGAGTGACTGAAGCTTTCTTT
CDR3aa: CASSPLGGGVTEAFF

abundance: many
v_gene: TRBV4-3
j_gene: TRBJ1-5
d_gene: TRBD1
CDR3nt: TGCGCCAGCAGCCAAAATTGGGACGACAGGGGAGGTCAGCCCCAGCATTTT
CDR3aa: CASSQNWDDRGGQPQHF

abundance: NA
v_gene: TRBV7-8
j_gene: TRBJ2-5
d_gene: TRBD2
CDR3nt: TGTGCCAGCAGCCATTTCCCCCGGGGGGGATTTCAGGAGACCCAGTACTTC
CDR3aa: CASSHFPRGGFQETQYF

abundance: few
v_gene: TRBV6-6
j_gene: TRBJ2-7
d_gene: NA
CDR3nt: TGTGCCAGCAGTTACTTGTCGACGGGCGGCTACGAGCAGTACTTC
CDR3aa: CASSYLSTGGYEQYF

abundance: NA
v_gene: TRBV10-3
j_gene: TRBJ2-6
d_gene: NA
CDR3nt: TGTGCCATCAGTGAGGGACACAACTCTGGGGCCAACGTCCTGACTTTC
CDR3aa: CAISEGHNSGANVLTF

abundance: few
v_gene: TRBV7-9
j_gene: TRBJ1-4
d_gene: NA
CDR3nt: TGTGCCAGCACGTACGGATCTAATGAAAAACTGTTTTTT
CDR3aa: CASTYGSNEKLFF

abundance: NA
v_gene: TRBV7-2
j_gene: TRBJ2-5
d_gene: NA
CDR3nt: TGTGCCAGCAGGGTAGAAGGGATTACCCGGGCAAGTTGGGTAGAGACCCAGTACTTC
CDR3aa: CASRVEGITRASWVETQYF

abundance: few
v_gene: TRBV14
j_gene: TRBJ1-1
d_gene: NA
CDR3nt: TGTGCCAGCAGCCAAGATTGGGGTCAGGGTATTAATGAAGCTTTCTTT
CDR3aa: CASSQDWGQGINEAFF

abundance: NA
v_gene: TRBV25-1
j_gene: TRBJ2-7
d_gene: NA
CDR3nt: TGTGCCAGCAGTCCCTTTGGAGGGTCAGGAGGCGAGCAGTACTTC
CDR3aa: CASSPFGGSGGEQYF

abundance: NA
v_gene: TRBV7-9
j_gene: TRBJ2-7
d_gene: TRBD1
CDR3nt: TGTGCCAGCAGCCACCGGGACAGGGACGAGCAGTACTTC
CDR3aa: CASSHRDRDEQYF

abundance: few
v_gene: TRBV20-1
j_gene: TRBJ2-3
d_gene: NA
CDR3nt: TGCAGTGCTAGAACCTCAAGGCCCCGCACAGATACGCAGTATTTT
CDR3aa: CSARTSRPRTDTQYF

abundance: NA
v_gene: TRBV4-3
j_gene: TRBJ2-7
d_gene: NA
CDR3nt: TGCGCCAGCAGCCAAGTCGAAACCCACCTTGAGCAGTACTTC
CDR3aa: CASSQVETHLEQYF

abundance: NA
v_gene: TRBV10-3
j_gene: TRBJ2-7
d_gene: NA
CDR3nt: TGTGCCATCAGTGGGTACAAAGGCGGCTACGAGCAGTACTTC
CDR3aa: CAISGYKGGYEQYF

abundance: NA
v_gene: TRBV20-1
j_gene: TRBJ2-7
d_gene: NA
CDR3nt: TGCAGTGCTAGATCTCAGTCCGGGCGCTTCAAGGGCCCCTACGAGCAGTACTTC
CDR3aa: CSARSQSGRFKGPYEQYF

abundance: many
v_gene: TRBV7-2
j_gene: TRBJ1-1
d_gene: TRBD1
CDR3nt: TGTGCCAGCAGGACACAGGGGAAAAACACTGAAGCTTTCTTT
CDR3aa: CASRTQGKNTEAFF

abundance: once
v_gene: TRBV2
j_gene: TRBJ2-7
d_gene: TRBD2
CDR3nt: TGTGCCAGCAGTTATGGGACTAGGATCGGCGAGCAGTACTTC
CDR3aa: CASSYGTRIGEQYF

abundance: many
v_gene: TRBV7-4
j_gene: TRBJ1-2
d_gene: TRBD1
CDR3nt: TGTGCCAGCAGCTTCTTAGGGGGCAGTCGGGATGGCTACACCTTC
CDR3aa: CASSFLGGSRDGYTF